This TCR beta chain was identified in a study of OX40 agonist ivuxolimab in advanced cancers. Describing the broader study: Ivuxolimab was an agonistic, fully human IgG2 monoclonal antibody directed against OX40 (CD134), a costimulatory receptor. Intravenous ivuxolimab was administered to patients every 2 weeks at six dose levels: 0.01, 0.1, 0.3, 1.5, 3 and 10 mg/kg. Among the approximately 54 dose-escalation patients, around 20 had hepatocellular carcinoma, approximately 15 melanoma, 9 renal cell carcinoma and 9 head and neck cancer. In the dose-escalation cohort, roughly 82% of patients were male, and the mean age was roughly 60 years with a range of roughly 20 to 80. Prior anti-PD-1, anti-PD-L1 or anti-CTLA-4 therapy was permitted, and approximately 40% of dose-escalation patients had received checkpoint inhibitors. Three dose-escalation patients achieved partial responses, one with hepatocellular carcinoma and two with cutaneous melanoma. The purpose of peripheral TCRbeta sequencing was to test whether ivuxolimab changed TCR sequence diversity and led to clonal T-cell expansion. The paper covers the monotherapy dose-escalation part of the phase I ivuxolimab trial, which included N of about 50 patients.

Broader findings and caveats from the paper: The antigen specificity of the clonally expanded peripheral T cells was not determined. In the 0.1-3.0 mg/kg groups, partial responders were among the patients with the lowest normalized peripheral clonal expansion, particularly in CD8+ T cells. Low levels of normalized T-cell clonal expansion were also seen in some patients who did not respond. At doses of 0.1 to 3.0 mg/kg, clonal expansion of both CD4+ and CD8+ T cells in blood was seen between baseline and week 6. After ivuxolimab, CD8+ T cells had more expanded clones than CD4+ T cells on average.

This clone was seen a few times. What this receptor recognizes is not known. Base quality data are lacking; no much larger clone is found one base away. V lost 5 bases and J lost 6 bases, and the count of bases not matched to a germline gene is 5. The cysteine opens and the phenylalanine closes a CDR3 of 15 amino acids. The read is trimmed to its CDR3 DNA, 45 bases read in frame from base 1. CDR1 and CDR2, looked up from the germline V gene, are LGHNA and YNFKEQ. Patients with a history of autoimmune disease or receiving systemic immunosuppression were excluded from the trial. In every dose cohort, peripheral blood was drawn for TCR sequencing at baseline, cycle 4 day 1, and cycle 7 day 1. Samples came from an open-label, multicenter, first-in-human phase I dose-escalation trial of ivuxolimab. Adults with locally advanced or metastatic melanoma, renal cell carcinoma, hepatocellular carcinoma or head and neck squamous cell carcinoma were enrolled in the trial. Before TCR sequencing, CD4+ and CD8+ T cells were separately sorted from peripheral blood.

Genomic DNA was isolated from the sorted cells so that the TCRbeta CDR3 region could be sequenced. The immunoSEQ Assay was used to sequence the TCRbeta CDR3 regions. TCRdb carries this immuneACCESS record with in-frame sequences only. Its versions omit some clonotypes, under half of them owing to an unresolved V gene in the studies checked, with the rest unexplained. Counted in this sample were tens of thousands of clones; roughly 80% of them appeared once. About 5.4% of the sample comes from the top ten. Sequencing was performed on CD4+ or CD8+ T cells sorted from blood, taken in a trial of the OX40 agonist ivuxolimab. The sequence joins TRBV4-2 to TRBJ2-2; 11 middle bases align to TRBD2. This TCR was sampled from an adult with an advanced solid tumor such as melanoma, head and neck, liver or kidney cancer. In nucleotide form, the sequence is TGTGCCAGCAGCACACTAGCGGGAGTCTCCGGGGAGCTGTTTTTT. The encoded protein is CASSTLAGVSGELFF.